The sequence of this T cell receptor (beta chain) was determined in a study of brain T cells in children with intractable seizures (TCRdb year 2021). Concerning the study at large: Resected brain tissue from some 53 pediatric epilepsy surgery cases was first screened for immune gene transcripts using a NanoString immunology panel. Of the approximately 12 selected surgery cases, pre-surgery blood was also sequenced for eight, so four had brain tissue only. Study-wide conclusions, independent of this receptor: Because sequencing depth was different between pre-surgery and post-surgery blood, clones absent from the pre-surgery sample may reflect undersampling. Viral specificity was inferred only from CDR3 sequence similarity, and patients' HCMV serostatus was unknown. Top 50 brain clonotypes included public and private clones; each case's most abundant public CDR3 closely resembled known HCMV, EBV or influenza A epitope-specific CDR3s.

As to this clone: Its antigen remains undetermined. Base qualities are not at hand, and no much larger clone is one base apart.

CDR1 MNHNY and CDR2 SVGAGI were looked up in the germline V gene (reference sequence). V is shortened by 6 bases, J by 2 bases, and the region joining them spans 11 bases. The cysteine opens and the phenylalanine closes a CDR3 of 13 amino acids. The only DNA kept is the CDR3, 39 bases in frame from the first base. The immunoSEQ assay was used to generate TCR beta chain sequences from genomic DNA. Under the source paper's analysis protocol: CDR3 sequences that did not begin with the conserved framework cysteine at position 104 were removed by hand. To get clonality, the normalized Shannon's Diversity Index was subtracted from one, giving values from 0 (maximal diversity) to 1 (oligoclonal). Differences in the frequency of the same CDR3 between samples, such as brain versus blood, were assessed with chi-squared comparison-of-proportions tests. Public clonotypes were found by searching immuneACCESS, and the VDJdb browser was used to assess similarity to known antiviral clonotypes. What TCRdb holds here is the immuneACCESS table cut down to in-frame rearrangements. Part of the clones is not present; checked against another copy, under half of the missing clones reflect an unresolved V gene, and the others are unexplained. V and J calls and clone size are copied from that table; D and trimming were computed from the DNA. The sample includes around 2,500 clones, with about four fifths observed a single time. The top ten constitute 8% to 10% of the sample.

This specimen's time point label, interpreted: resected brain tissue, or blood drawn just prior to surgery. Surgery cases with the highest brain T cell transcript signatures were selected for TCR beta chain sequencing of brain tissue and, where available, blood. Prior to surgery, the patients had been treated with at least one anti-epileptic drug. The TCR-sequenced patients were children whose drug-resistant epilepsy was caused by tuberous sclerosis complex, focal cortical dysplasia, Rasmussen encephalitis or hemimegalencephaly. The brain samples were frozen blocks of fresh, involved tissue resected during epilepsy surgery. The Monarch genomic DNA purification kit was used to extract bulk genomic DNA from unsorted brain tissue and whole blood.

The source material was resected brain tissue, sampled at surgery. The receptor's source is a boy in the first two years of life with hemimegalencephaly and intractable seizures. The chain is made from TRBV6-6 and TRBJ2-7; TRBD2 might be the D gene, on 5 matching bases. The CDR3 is CASSPGLTYEQYF. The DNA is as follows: TGTGCCAGCAGCCCCGGACTGACCTACGAGCAGTACTTC.